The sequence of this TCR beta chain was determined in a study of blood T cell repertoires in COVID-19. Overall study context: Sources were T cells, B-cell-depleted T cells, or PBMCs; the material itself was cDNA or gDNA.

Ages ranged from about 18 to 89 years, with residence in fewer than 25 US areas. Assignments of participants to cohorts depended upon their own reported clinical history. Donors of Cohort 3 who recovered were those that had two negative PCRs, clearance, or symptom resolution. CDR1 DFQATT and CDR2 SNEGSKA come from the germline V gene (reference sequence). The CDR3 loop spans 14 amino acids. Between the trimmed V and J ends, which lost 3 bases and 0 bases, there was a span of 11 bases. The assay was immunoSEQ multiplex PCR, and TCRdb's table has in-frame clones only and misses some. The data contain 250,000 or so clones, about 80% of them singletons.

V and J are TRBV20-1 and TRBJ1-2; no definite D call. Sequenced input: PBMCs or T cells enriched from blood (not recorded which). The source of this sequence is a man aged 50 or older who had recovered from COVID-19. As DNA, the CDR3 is TGCAGTGCTAGTAATTGGAGAACTAACTATGGCTACACCTTC. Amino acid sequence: CSASNWRTNYGYTF.